These 14 T cell receptor beta chains were sequenced from one sample in a study of CD8 T cells in Susac syndrome. When the RNA was reverse transcribed, random hexamers were used with an input of about 0.45 to 1 ug. TCRdb re-derived calls from the immunoSEQ multiplex PCR reads in MiXCR, one entry per CDR3 protein. The sample lists around 150,000 distinct CDR3 sequences, more than 85% occurring once. Material for sequencing was CD4+ T cells from PBMCs. These receptors all stem from a human donor with Susac syndrome.

This rearrangement joins TRBV20-1 to TRBJ1-5, with D perhaps TRBD1 (6 bases). Germline V gene sequence: CDR1 DFQATT, CDR2 SNEGSKA (reference sequence). The CDR3 extends over 14 amino acids. V was pared by 3 bases and J by 6 bases, with 15 bases between. The CDR3 sequence is CSASGGRGTQPQHF. CDR3 DNA sequence: TGCAGTGCTAGTGGGGGCCGGGGCACTCAGCCCCAGCATTTT.

A single count supports this clonotype. The V call is TRBV20-1, the J call TRBJ2-1; 7 bases line up with TRBD1. Germline lookup yields CDR1 DFQATT and CDR2 SNEGSKA (reference sequence). CDR3 length equals 17 residues. V gave up 0 bases and J gave up 3 bases; unmatched junction bases: 11. CDR3 coding DNA: TGCAGTGCTAGAGACCCACTGACAGGGAACGGCTACAATGAGCAGTTCTTC. It is translated as CSARDPLTGNGYNEQFF.

The chain couples TRBV20-1 to TRBJ2-5; TRBD2 matches 10 bases. Germline assignment: CDR1 DFQATT and CDR2 SNEGSKA (reference sequence). The CDR3 totals 13 residues. Losses at the gene ends were 4 bases for V and 3 bases for J; bases not matched to a gene: 2. The CDR3 sequence: CSATTSGEETQYF. Here the CDR3 DNA reads TGCAGTGCTACCACTAGCGGGGAAGAGACCCAGTACTTC.

The chain joins TRBV5-1 to TRBJ2-1; D possibly corresponds to TRBD1 (5 bases). V lost 6 bases and J 5 bases, leaving 12 bases between the germline ends. Germline V gene lookup returns CDR1 SGHRS and CDR2 YFSETQ. The CDR3 runs to 13 residues. This chain's CDR3 is CASTLGDDNEQFF. CDR3 DNA: TGCGCCAGCACCTTAGGGGATGACAATGAGCAGTTCTTC.

In this sample, this clonotype turned up once. The genes are TRBV9 and TRBJ1-2, with D unresolved. Trimming removed 3 bases from V and 8 bases from J, with 14 bases in between. Looked up from germline, CDR1 is SGDLS and CDR2 is YYNGEE. The CDR3 spans 13 residues. CDR3 DNA sequence: TGTGCCAGCAGCGCACCGGGCCGCGGAGGCTACACCTTC. Translating gives CASSAPGRGGYTF.

This clonotype was seen just once. The chain has TRBV4-3 and TRBJ1-2; no firm D call. Germline V gene lookup returns CDR1 LGHNA and CDR2 YSLEER. The CDR3 contains 13 residues. V lost 3 bases to trimming and J lost 8 bases, with 13 bases between them. In DNA, the CDR3 is TGCGCCAGCAGCCATCTCCCTAGTGGGGGCTACACCTTC. It yields the protein CASSHLPSGGYTF.

This chain links TRBV29-1 with TRBJ2-1; a weak D match, TRBD2 (7 bases). CDR3 length: 14 residues. V was pared by 6 bases and J by 6 bases, with 18 bases between. Germline assignment: CDR1 SQVTM and CDR2 ANQGSEA. The CDR3 DNA follows: TGCAGCGTCGTTCGGGGGGCGCGTGGCAATGAGCAGTTCTTC. Amino acid sequence: CSVVRGARGNEQFF.

The rearrangement links TRBV7-2 to TRBJ1-2, with 8 bases that match TRBD1. The length of the CDR3 is 14 residues. J was trimmed by 7 bases and V by 5 bases; bases with no gene match: 9. CDR1 and CDR2 from the germline V gene are SGHTA and FQGNSA. The CDR3 sequence is CASSLLMTGVGYTF. CDR3 DNA sequence: TGTGCCAGCAGCCTGTTGATGACAGGGGTTGGCTACACCTTC.

CDR3 sequence (DNA): TGTGCCAGCCGACTAACGCGGACAGACTACGAGCAGTACTTC. Protein sequence: CASRLTRTDYEQYF. The rearrangement links TRBV2 to TRBJ2-7; possible D gene TRBD1, 6 bases. The CDR3 extends over 14 amino acids. From germline, CDR1 is SNHLY and CDR2 FYNNEI. Deletions cut 8 bases from V and 3 bases from J, with 17 bases between.

The rearrangement joins TRBV2 to TRBJ2-1, with D uncertain. Germline lookup yields CDR1 SNHLY and CDR2 FYNNEI. Trimming left V 4 bases short and J 4 bases short, with 11 bases between. There are 14 residues in the CDR3. The CDR3 sequence is CASSVTTFYNEQFF. In DNA form, the CDR3 reads TGTGCCAGCAGTGTCACGACATTTTACAATGAGCAGTTCTTC. Full variable domain (rest looked up from reference TRBV2 and TRBJ2-1): EPEVTQTPSHQVTQMGQEVILRCVPISNHLYFYWYRQILGQKVEFLVSFYNNEISEKSEIFDDQFSVERPDGSNFTLKIRSTKLEDSAMYFCASSVTTFYNEQFFGPGTRLTVL.

This chain links TRBV27 with TRBJ1-5; no clear D. The CDR3 loop spans 14 amino acids. V lost 7 bases and J lost 4, with 14 bases in between. Germline V CDR1 and CDR2: MNHEY, SMNVEV (reference sequence). The CDR3: CASKKSFGNQPQHF. The CDR3 nucleotides read TGTGCCAGCAAAAAGTCCTTTGGGAATCAGCCCCAGCATTTT.

This clonotype showed up just a few times. The chain couples TRBV4-1 to TRBJ2-7, with 7 positions matching TRBD2. Trimming cost V 1 base and J 4 bases; bases outside gene matches: 7. In germline, CDR1 is MGHRA, CDR2 YSYEKL. The CDR3 sequence is 15 residues long. The CDR3 reads CASSQGLAATYEQYF. CDR3 DNA sequence: TGCGCCAGCAGCCAAGGACTAGCAGCGACTTACGAGCAGTACTTC.

The chain is built from TRBV20-1 and TRBJ2-2, with 9 bases matching TRBD1. Trimming cost V 5 bases and J 4 bases; bases outside gene matches: 11. Germline V CDR1 and CDR2: DFQATT, SNEGSKA (reference sequence). The CDR3 runs 16 residues. The CDR3 DNA reads TGCAGTGCTTGCGGACAGGGGTTTTTCGGCACCGGGGAGCTGTTTTTT. Translating it yields CSACGQGFFGTGELFF.

The V gene is TRBV20-1, the J gene TRBJ2-3; possibly TRBD1 for D (6 bases). Trimming took off 4 bases at V and 0 bases at J, with 14 bases between the two ends. This CDR3 contains 15 residues. Per germline, CDR1 DFQATT and CDR2 SNEGSKA (reference sequence). The CDR3 spells CSATDWDTSTDTQYF. The CDR3 DNA is TGCAGTGCTACCGACTGGGACACTAGCACAGATACGCAGTATTTT.